This T cell receptor (beta chain) was retrieved from a study of regulatory T cells in long-lasting Graves disease. Across the whole study: The definition of persistent Graves' disease was over 5 years of antithyroid drugs with positive TSH receptor antibodies. Study observations and caveats: Analysis covered peripheral blood alone, not thyroid tissue.

This sample's time point: persistent/refractory GD, antithyroid drugs over 5 years with positive TRAb. PBMC RNA served as the TCR library source. Recruitment took place at an endocrinology department in Xi'an, China. The collection involved drawing approximately 9 milliliters of peripheral blood into EDTA tubes. The authors built TCR beta libraries using iRepertoire HTBI primers and Arm-PCR of CDR3 regions. MiXCR was run by TCRdb on the multiplex PCR reads, yielding one entry per CDR3 protein. The sample records about 470,000 distinct CDR3 sequences, about 20% being singletons. This clonotype appeared a few times. The antigen is undetermined. This CDR3 contains 14 residues. CDR1 is SEHNR, CDR2 FQNEAQ, per germline (reference sequence). The junction had 12 bases not matched to a gene; V was cut back by 5 bases and J by 14 bases.

The TCR sequence derives from a female donor with Graves disease. Sequencing was performed on peripheral blood mononuclear cells (PBMCs), taken when the disease was refractory, from a patient treated with antithyroid drugs. The V gene is TRBV7-9, the J gene TRBJ2-6; 7 nucleotides agree with TRBD1. CDR3 DNA sequence: TGTGCCAGCAGCACCTGGACAAGGGGGCTCCTCCTGACTTTC. Translating gives CASSTWTRGLLLTF.